This T cell receptor (beta chain) was profiled in a study of OX40 agonist ivuxolimab in advanced cancers. On the study more broadly: Clinicians treated patients with ivuxolimab, an agonistic anti-OX40 (CD134) antibody.

This CDR3 is 15 amino acids long. Trimming removed 5 bases at V and 4 bases at J, with 17 bases between. Germline-derived CDR1 and CDR2 are SGHVS and FQNEAQ. Only one count was recorded for this clone. The antigen is not known. Assay: immunoSEQ multiplex PCR; the TCRdb copy retains only in-frame clones and omits some. The repertoire holds around 15,000 clones, with approximately 80% as singletons. Exclusion of a patient followed from autoimmune disease history or systemic immunosuppression. Study-level points and caveats: No determination was made of the antigen specificity of the expanded peripheral T cells.

The sequence came from an adult with an advanced solid tumor such as melanoma, head and neck, liver or kidney cancer. The starting material was CD4+ or CD8+ T cells sorted from blood, obtained in a trial of the OX40 agonist ivuxolimab. The chain has TRBV7-8 and TRBJ1-1; D is undetermined. The CDR3 DNA reads TGTGCCAGCAGCCTTACGAAATTGGGGAGCACTGAAGCTTTCTTT. As protein: CASSLTKLGSTEAFF.